This TCR beta chain was sequenced in a study of OX40 agonist ivuxolimab in advanced cancers. Study overall: Subjects had a mean age of roughly 60 years, with a range of 23 to 79; roughly 83% were male. Findings of the study overall: Within 6 weeks, CD4+ and CD8+ blood T cells expanded clonally at 0.1 to 3.0 mg/kg.

Germline CDR1 reads SEHNR; CDR2 reads FQNEAQ (reference sequence). CDR3 length equals 15 residues. V dropped 1 base and J dropped 3; count of bases not matched to a gene: 4. The repertoire was sequenced with immunoSEQ multiplex PCR; TCRdb's copy has only in-frame clones and lacks some. The sample lists 50,000 or so clones; roughly 86% were seen once. Turning to this clone: Its specificity is not known.

The input for sequencing was CD4+ or CD8+ T cells sorted from blood, taken in a trial of the OX40 agonist ivuxolimab. The receptor comes from an adult with an advanced solid tumor such as melanoma, head and neck, liver or kidney cancer. This chain links TRBV7-9 with TRBJ1-2; TRBD1 agrees at 8 bases. The CDR3 loop is CASSLEGQADYGYTF. DNA for the CDR3: TGTGCCAGCAGCTTAGAGGGACAGGCGGACTATGGCTACACCTTC.